This T cell receptor (beta chain) emerged from a study of beta chain features in type 1 diabetes. Findings and limits, study-wide: Shorter TCRB CDR3s, moderately but significantly so, marked every one of the four CD4+ subsets in Type 1 diabetes patients. For patients, the naive, central memory and Treg TCRB repertoires appeared more alike than for healthy donors. For type 1 diabetes patients, VDJ junctions showed fewer insertions and more deletions.

The germline gives CDR1 MDHEN, CDR2 SYDVKM. The CDR3 is 14 amino acids. V trimming: 7 bases; J trimming: 4 bases; junction bases outside the gene matches: 9. Sorting with CD45RO/CCR7/CD25/CD127/CD95/CD27 yielded naive, central memory, regulatory and stem-like memory CD4+ cells. As to this clone: The target antigen is unknown.

Expressed TCRB transcripts were sequenced because the entire RNA isolate underwent reverse transcription. The assay was immunoSEQ multiplex PCR, and TCRdb's table has in-frame clones only and misses some. Here the sample spans about 660,000 clones, around an eighth being singletons. The source of this sequence is a man younger than 35 with type 1 diabetes. The chain links TRBV28 to TRBJ1-2, with 7 positions matching TRBD1. The sequenced material came from naive CD4+ T cells from blood. The CDR3, as DNA: TGTGCCAGCAATCCGACAGGGACCTCCTATGGCTACACCTTC. This encodes CASNPTGTSYGYTF.